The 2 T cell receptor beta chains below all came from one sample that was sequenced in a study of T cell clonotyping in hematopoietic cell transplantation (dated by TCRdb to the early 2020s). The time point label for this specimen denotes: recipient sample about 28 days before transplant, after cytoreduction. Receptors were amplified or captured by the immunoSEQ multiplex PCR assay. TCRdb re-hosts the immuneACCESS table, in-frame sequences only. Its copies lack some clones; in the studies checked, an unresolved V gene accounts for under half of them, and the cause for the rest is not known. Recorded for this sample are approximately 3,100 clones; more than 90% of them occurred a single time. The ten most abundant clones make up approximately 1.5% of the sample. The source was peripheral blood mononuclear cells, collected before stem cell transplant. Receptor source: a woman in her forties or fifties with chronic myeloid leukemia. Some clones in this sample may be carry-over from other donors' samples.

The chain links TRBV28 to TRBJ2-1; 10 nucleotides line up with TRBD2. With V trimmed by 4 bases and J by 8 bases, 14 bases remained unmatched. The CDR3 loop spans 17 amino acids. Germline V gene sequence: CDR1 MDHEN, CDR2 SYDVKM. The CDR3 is CASSSTSGLGRRDEQFF. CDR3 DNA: TGTGCCAGCAGTTCGACTAGCGGGCTGGGACGACGCGATGAGCAGTTCTTC.

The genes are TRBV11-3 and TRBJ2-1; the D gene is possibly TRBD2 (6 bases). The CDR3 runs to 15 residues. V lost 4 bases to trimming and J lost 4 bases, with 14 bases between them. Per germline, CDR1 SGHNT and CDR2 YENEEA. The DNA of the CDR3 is TGTGCCAGCAGCTCTGCGGGAAACGGTTACAATGAGCAGTTCTTC. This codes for CASSSAGNGYNEQFF.